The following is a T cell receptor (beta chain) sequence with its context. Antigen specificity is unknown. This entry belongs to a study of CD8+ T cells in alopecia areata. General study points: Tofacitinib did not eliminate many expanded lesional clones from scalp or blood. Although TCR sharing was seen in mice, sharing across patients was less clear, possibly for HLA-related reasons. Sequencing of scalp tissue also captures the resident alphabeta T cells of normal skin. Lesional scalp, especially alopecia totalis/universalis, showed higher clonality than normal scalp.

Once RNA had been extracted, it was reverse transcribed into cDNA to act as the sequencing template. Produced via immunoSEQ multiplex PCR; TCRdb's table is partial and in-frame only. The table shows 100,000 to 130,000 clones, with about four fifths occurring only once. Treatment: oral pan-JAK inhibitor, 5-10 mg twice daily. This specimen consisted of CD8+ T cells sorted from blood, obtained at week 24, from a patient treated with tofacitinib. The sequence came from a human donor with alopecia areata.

CDR3 nucleotide sequence: TGTGCCAGCAACCGCGGGGGGGCTACAGATACGCAGTATTTT. Translated, it gives CASNRGGATDTQYF. The chain carries TRBV9 and TRBJ2-3; 9 nucleotides line up with TRBD2. Germline values: CDR1 SGDLS, CDR2 YYNGEE. The length of the CDR3 is 14 residues. The V gene end was trimmed by 6 bases and the J gene end by 3 bases; junction bases not matched to a gene: 5.